This T cell receptor (beta chain) was identified during a study of a mutant IDH1 vaccine in newly diagnosed glioma. About the study: Prior therapy was radiotherapy, temozolomide, or both; most received both.

Time point described: week 35, safety follow-up. Doses comprised 300 ug of mutant IDH1 20-mer peptide each, plus topical imiquimod. A remark on this clone: The antigen remains unidentified.

The assay was immunoSEQ multiplex PCR, and TCRdb's table has in-frame clones only and misses some. The data show about 32,000 clones, roughly 80% seen once. CDR1 is ENHRY and CDR2 is SYGVKD in the germline V gene. CDR3 size: 15 residues. Deletions cut 0 bases from V and 0 bases from J, with 5 bases between. The specimen comprised PBMCs, sampled from a glioma patient whose treatment included an IDH1 peptide vaccine. This chain links TRBV10-3 with TRBJ1-4; the D gene is possibly TRBD1 (5 bases). The TCR was taken from a woman in her late teens or twenties with glioma. The CDR3 is CAISESGPTNEKLFF. DNA of the CDR3: TGTGCCATCAGTGAGTCGGGACCAACTAATGAAAAACTGTTTTTT.